The source of this TCR beta chain is a study of T-cell reconstitution after alpha-beta-depleted transplantation in children. The CDR3 has 12 residues. Germline assignment: CDR1 KGHDR and CDR2 SFDVKD. Deletions cut 8 bases from V and 3 bases from J, with 6 bases between. Unique molecular identifiers were used in preparing the TCRbeta library. TCRdb analysed the PCR reads with MiXCR anew, one entry per CDR3 protein. The sample includes around 400,000 distinct CDR3 sequences, approximately 10% of them seen just once. The chain couples TRBV24-1 to TRBJ2-2; D is unresolved. The sequence was obtained from a human donor who donated a stem cell graft to a child with acute myeloid leukemia. Here the sequenced sample was PBMCs from the stem cell graft donor, taken from the stem cell graft. The CDR3 here is CATKGDTGELFF. Here the CDR3 DNA reads TGTGCCACCAAAGGAGACACCGGGGAGCTGTTTTTT.